The source of this T cell receptor (beta chain) is a study of blood T cell repertoires in COVID-19. In the study overall: There were acute and convalescent COVID-19 samples, and they came from the United States, Italy and Spain. Nucleic acid was either cDNA or gDNA, and it came from T cells, B-cell-depleted T cells, or PBMCs.

This CDR3 contains 19 residues. Germline V CDR1 and CDR2: MNHEY, SMNVEV (reference sequence). V gave up 9 bases and J gave up 14 bases; unmatched junction bases: 33. In the study's own analysis: Quantification of nucleated cells was approximated via reference gene primer amplification. Sequencing was performed with immunoSEQ multiplex PCR; in TCRdb, only in-frame clones are kept and a portion is missing. Clone size and the V and J calls come from that table; the DNA yielded D and trimming. Here the sample spans about 220,000 clones, 70% to 90% being singletons. This receptor was identified in a man in his fifties who had recovered from COVID-19. J is TRBJ2-1 and V is TRBV27, with 8 bases aligning to TRBD1. The sequenced sample consisted of peripheral blood. This CDR3 is CASRSGSDRAIAEARREFF. DNA of the CDR3: TGTGCCAGTCGATCTGGCTCGGACAGGGCGATAGCGGAAGCAAGGCGGGAGTTCTTC.